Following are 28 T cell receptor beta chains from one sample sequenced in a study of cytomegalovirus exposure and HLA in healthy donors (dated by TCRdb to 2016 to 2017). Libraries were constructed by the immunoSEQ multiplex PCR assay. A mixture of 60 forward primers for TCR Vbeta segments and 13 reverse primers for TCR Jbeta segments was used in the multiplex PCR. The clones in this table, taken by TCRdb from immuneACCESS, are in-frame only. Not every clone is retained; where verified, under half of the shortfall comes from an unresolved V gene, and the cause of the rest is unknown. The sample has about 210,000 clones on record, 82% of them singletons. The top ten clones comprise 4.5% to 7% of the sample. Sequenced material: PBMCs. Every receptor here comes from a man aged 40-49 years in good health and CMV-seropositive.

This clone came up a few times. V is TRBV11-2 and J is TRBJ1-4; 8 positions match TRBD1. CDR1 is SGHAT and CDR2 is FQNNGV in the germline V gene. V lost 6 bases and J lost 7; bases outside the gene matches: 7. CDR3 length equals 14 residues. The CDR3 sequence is CASRPGTGGEKLFF. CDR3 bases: TGTGCCAGCAGACCCGGGACAGGTGGTGAAAAACTGTTTTTT.

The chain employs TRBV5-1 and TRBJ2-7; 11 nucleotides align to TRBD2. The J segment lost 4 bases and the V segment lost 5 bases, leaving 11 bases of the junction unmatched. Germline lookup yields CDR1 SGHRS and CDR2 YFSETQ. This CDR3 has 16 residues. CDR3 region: CASSLGLAGGAYEQYV. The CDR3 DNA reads TGCGCCAGCAGTCTTGGACTAGCGGGCGGCGCTTACGAGCAGTACGTC.

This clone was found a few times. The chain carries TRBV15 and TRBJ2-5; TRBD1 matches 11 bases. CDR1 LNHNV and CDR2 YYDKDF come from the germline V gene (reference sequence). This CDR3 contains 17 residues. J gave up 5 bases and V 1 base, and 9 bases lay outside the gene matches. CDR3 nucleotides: TGTGCCACCAGCAGAGCGGGCGGGACAGGGGGGTTGGAGACCCAGTACTTC. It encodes CATSRAGGTGGLETQYF.

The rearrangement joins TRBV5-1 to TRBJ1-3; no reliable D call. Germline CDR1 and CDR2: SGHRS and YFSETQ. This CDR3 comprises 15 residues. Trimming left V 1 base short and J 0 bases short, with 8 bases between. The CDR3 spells CASSLTAFSGNTIYF. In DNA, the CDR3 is TGCGCCAGCAGCTTGACAGCCTTCTCTGGAAACACCATATATTTT.

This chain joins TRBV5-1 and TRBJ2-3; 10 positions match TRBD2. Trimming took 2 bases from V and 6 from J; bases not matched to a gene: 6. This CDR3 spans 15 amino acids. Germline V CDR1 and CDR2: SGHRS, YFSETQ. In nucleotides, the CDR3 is TGCGCCAGCAGCTTCTCAGCGGGAGGGACCGATACGCAGTATTTT. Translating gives CASSFSAGGTDTQYF.

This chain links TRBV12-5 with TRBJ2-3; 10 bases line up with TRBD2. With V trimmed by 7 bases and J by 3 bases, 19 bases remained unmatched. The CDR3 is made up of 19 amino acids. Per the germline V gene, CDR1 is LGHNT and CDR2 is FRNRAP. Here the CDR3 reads CASVQDLAGEAVGTDTQYF. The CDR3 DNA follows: TGTGCTAGTGTCCAGGACCTAGCGGGAGAAGCGGTGGGTACAGATACGCAGTATTTT.

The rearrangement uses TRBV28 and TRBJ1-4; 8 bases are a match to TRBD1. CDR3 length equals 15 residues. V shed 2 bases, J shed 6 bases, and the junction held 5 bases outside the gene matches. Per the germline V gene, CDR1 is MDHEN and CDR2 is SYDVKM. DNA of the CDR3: TGTGCCAGCAGTTTAGGAGGACAGGGCGATGAAAAACTGTTTTTT. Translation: CASSLGGQGDEKLFF.

The CDR3 here is CASSLGTPTDTQYF. In DNA, the CDR3 is TGCGCCAGCAGCTTGGGGACACCCACAGATACGCAGTATTTT. The V gene is TRBV5-1, the J gene TRBJ2-3; possibly TRBD1 for D (5 bases). The CDR3 contains 14 residues. V lost 0 bases, J lost 2 bases, and 7 bases lay in between. Germline V lookup: CDR1 SGHRS, CDR2 YFSETQ.

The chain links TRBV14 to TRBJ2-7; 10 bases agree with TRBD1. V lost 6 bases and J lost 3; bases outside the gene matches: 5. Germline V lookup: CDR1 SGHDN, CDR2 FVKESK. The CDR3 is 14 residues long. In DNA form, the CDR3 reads TGTGCCAGCAGGCCGGGACAGGGGTACTACGAGCAGTACGTC. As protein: CASRPGQGYYEQYV.

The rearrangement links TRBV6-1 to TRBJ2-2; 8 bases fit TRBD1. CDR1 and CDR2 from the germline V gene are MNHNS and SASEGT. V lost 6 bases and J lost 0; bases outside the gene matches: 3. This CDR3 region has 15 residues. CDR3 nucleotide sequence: TGTGCCAGCAGGGGGACAGGCGCGAACACCGGGGAGCTGTTTTTT. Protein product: CASRGTGANTGELFF.

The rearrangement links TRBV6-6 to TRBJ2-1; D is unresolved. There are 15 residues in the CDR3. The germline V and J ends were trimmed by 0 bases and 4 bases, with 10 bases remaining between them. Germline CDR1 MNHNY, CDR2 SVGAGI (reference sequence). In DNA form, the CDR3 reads TGTGCCAGCAGTTACTCGACAAGCTTATACAATGAGCAGTTCTTC. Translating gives CASSYSTSLYNEQFF.

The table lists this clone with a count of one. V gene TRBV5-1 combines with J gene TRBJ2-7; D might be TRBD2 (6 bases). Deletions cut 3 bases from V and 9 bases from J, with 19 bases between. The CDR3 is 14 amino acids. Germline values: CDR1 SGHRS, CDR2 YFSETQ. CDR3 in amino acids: CASSSGTPGDVQYF. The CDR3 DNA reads TGCGCCAGCAGCTCCGGGACGCCGGGGGACGTGCAGTACTTC.

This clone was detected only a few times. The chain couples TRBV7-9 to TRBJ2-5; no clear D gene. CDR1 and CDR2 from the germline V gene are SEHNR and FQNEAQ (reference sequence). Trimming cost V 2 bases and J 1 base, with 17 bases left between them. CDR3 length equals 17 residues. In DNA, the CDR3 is TGTGCCAGCAGCTTATTCGCGTTAGCCTCCCTCCAAGAGACCCAGTACTTC. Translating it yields CASSLFALASLQETQYF.

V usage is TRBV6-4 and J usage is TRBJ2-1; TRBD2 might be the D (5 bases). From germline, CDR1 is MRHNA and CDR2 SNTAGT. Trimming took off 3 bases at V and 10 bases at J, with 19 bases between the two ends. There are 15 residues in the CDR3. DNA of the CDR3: TGTGCCAGCAGTGAAATGAACTACCCCCCGGGGGAGCAGTTCTTC. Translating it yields CASSEMNYPPGEQFF.

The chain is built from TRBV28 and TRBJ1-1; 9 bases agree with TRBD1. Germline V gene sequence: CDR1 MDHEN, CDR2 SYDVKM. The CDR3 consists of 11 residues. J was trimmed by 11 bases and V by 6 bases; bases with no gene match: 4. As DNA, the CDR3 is TGTGCCAGCAGGATCGGACAGGGGGCTTTCTTT. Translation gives CASRIGQGAFF.

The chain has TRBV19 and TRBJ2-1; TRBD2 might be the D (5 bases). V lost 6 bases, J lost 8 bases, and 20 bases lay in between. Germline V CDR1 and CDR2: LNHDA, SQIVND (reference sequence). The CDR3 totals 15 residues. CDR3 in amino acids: CASRGSFGVGDEQFF. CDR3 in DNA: TGTGCCAGTAGGGGGAGTTTCGGCGTCGGCGATGAGCAGTTCTTC.

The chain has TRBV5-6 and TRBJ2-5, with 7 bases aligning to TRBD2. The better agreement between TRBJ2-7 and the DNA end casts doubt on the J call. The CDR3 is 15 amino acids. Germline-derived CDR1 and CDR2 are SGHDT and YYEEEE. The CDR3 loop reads CASSLEAGGGYEQYF. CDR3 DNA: TGTGCCAGCAGCTTGGAAGCAGGCGGGGGATACGAGCAGTACTTC.

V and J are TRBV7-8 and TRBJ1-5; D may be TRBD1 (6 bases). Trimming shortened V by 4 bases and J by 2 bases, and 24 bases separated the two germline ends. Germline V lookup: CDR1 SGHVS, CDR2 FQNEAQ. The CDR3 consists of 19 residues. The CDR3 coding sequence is TGTGCCAGCAGCTCCACGAAAAGCGGCAGGGGCTCTGGCAATCAGCCCCAGCATTTT. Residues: CASSSTKSGRGSGNQPQHF.

CDR3 sequence: CASSLLGDGSGNTIYF. The DNA of the CDR3 is TGTGCCAGCAGCTTGCTAGGGGATGGGTCTGGAAACACCATATATTTT. The chain couples TRBV5-6 to TRBJ1-3; possibly TRBD1 for D (5 bases). Trimming took off 1 base at V and 1 base at J, with 12 bases between the two ends. The CDR3 totals 16 residues. Looked up from germline, CDR1 is SGHDT and CDR2 is YYEEEE.

In nucleotides, the CDR3 is TGTGCCAGCAGTTTATCGGGACAGGGAGGAGAGCAGTACGTC. It is translated as CASSLSGQGGEQYV. This chain joins TRBV27 and TRBJ2-7; TRBD1 matches at 9 bases. The CDR3 sequence is 14 residues long. V gave up 0 bases and J gave up 7 bases; unmatched junction bases: 4. Germline V gene sequence: CDR1 MNHEY, CDR2 SMNVEV (reference sequence).

The CDR3 coding sequence is TGTGCCAGCAGTTACTCCCACGGGAACACAGATACGCAGTATTTT. Translating it yields CASSYSHGNTDTQYF. The chain couples TRBV6-5 to TRBJ2-3, with TRBD2 as a possible D gene (5 bases). The germline CDR1 and CDR2 sequences are MNHEY and SVGAGI. This CDR3 comprises 15 residues. Trimming took 0 bases from V and 2 from J, leaving 9 bases between them.

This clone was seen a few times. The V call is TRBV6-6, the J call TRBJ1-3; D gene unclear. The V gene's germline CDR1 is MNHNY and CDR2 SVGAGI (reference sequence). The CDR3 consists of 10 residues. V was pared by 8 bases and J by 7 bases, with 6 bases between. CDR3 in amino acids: CASAGNTIYF. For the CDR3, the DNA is TGTGCCAGCGCCGGGAACACCATATATTTT.

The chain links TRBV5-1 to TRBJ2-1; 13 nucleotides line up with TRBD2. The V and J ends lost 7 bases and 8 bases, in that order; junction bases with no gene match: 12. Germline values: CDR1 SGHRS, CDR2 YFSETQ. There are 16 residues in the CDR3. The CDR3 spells CASFKSGTSGIDEQFF. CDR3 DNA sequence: TGCGCCAGCTTCAAATCCGGGACTAGCGGGATCGATGAGCAGTTCTTC. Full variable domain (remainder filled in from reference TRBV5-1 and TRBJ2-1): KAGVTQTPRYLIKTRGQQVTLSCSPISGHRSVSWYQQTPGQGLQFLFEYFSETQRNKGNFPGRFSGRQFSNSRSEMNVSTLELGDSALYLCASFKSGTSGIDEQFFGPGTRLTVL.

CDR3 coding DNA: TGTGCCAGCAGGACAAGGGGCAACCCAGGTCAGCCCCAGCATTTT. Amino acids: CASRTRGNPGQPQHF. This chain uses TRBV28 with TRBJ1-5; D might be TRBD1 (5 bases). This CDR3 spans 15 amino acids. Trimming took off 6 bases at V and 6 bases at J, with 18 bases between the two ends. The germline CDR1 and CDR2 sequences are MDHEN and SYDVKM.

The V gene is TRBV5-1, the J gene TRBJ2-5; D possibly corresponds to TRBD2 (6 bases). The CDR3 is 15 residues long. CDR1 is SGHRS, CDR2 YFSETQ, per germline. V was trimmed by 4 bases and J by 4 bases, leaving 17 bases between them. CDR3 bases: TGCGCCAGCAGCCGGAGGGTGTTCAAGCGAGAGACCCAGTACTTC. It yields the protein CASSRRVFKRETQYF.

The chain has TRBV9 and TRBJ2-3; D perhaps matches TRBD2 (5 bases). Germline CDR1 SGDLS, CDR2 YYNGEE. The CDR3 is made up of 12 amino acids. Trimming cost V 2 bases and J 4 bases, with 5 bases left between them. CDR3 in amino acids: CASSVRADTQYF. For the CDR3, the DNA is TGTGCCAGCAGCGTGAGGGCAGATACGCAGTATTTT.

The CDR3 DNA follows: TGTGCCAGTAGTCCTCAGACGACTAGCGGGAGCTCCTACGAGCAGTACTTC. This encodes CASSPQTTSGSSYEQYF. The chain joins TRBV19 to TRBJ2-7; 12 bases are shared with TRBD2. This CDR3 is built from 17 residues. V gave up 5 bases and J gave up 0 bases; unmatched junction bases: 8. Germline V CDR1 and CDR2: LNHDA, SQIVND (reference sequence).

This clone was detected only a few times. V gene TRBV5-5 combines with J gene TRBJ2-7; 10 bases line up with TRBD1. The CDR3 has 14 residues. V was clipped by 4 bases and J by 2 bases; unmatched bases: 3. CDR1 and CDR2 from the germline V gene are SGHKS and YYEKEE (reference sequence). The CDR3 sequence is CASSEGQGAYEQYF. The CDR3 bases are TGTGCCAGCAGCGAAGGACAGGGGGCCTACGAGCAGTACTTC. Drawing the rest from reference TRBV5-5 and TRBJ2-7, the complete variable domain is DAGVTQSPTHLIKTRGQQVTLRCSPISGHKSVSWYQQVLGQGPQFIFQYYEKEERGRGNFPDRFSARQFPNYSSELNVNALLLGDSALYLCASSEGQGAYEQYFGPGTRLTVT.